This T cell receptor beta chain derives from a study of cytomegalovirus exposure and HLA in healthy donors. Study-wide context: From donors who were HLA-typed, an early data release held 70 million to 90 million unique TCRs.

Findings of the study overall: Relative to the approximately 700-donor mean, N-insertions were reportedly fewer in an Asian-associated ancestry cluster in a later analysis. Earlier results showed most TCR beta V segments being productive about 87% or about 30% of the time. Researchers catalogued around 150 TCR beta chains as cytomegalovirus-associated.

Vbeta (60) and Jbeta (13) primers were used in the PCR. Produced via immunoSEQ multiplex PCR; TCRdb's table is partial and in-frame only. Altogether 150,000 to 200,000 clones are present, roughly 84% being singletons, with the ten largest covering approximately 2.5%. CDR1 is SGHNT, CDR2 YENEEA, per germline. V lost 0 bases and J lost 0, with 6 bases in between. CDR3 length: 15 residues. In the case of this clone: The antigen is not known.

The specimen was PBMCs. The V call is TRBV11-3, the J call TRBJ2-1, with D possibly matching TRBD2 (6 bases). The clonotype was recovered from a man aged 30 to 39 in good health and CMV-seropositive. Written as DNA, the CDR3 is TGTGCCAGCAGCTTAGACGGGAGCTCCTACAATGAGCAGTTCTTC. It specifies CASSLDGSSYNEQFF.